These 6 T cell receptor beta chains were all obtained from the same sample, sequenced in a study of T cell changes during pregnancy in multiple sclerosis. Some clones are missing from TCRdb's copy, which holds only in-frame ones; the method was immunoSEQ multiplex PCR. The sample yields about 59,000 clones, 80% to 90% seen once. Specimen: peripheral blood from another person, used as feeder cells. The receptors originated from a human donor whose cells served as feeder cells for cultures in a pregnancy study.

The CDR3 DNA follows: TGTGCCTGGAGTGCCAGCTATGGCTACACCTTC. As protein: CAWSASYGYTF. This chain links TRBV30 with TRBJ1-2; D is unclear. The germline V gene has CDR1 GTSNPN and CDR2 SVGIG (reference sequence). There are 11 residues in the CDR3. V dropped 1 base and J dropped 4 bases, with 4 bases sitting between them.

CDR3 sequence: CASSYGAGEQYF. CDR3 bases: TGTGCCAGCAGCTATGGGGCTGGCGAGCAGTACTTC. The J gene is TRBJ2-7, the V gene TRBV11-3; tentative D call: TRBD1 (5 bases). Trimming stripped 4 bases from V and 6 bases from J, with 10 bases between. This CDR3 has 12 residues. Per the germline V gene, CDR1 is SGHNT and CDR2 is YENEEA.

The sample holds one count of this clone. The chain carries TRBV5-1 and TRBJ2-2; D might be TRBD1 or TRBD2, each matching 6 bases. The CDR3 runs 13 residues. Trimming removed 7 bases at V and 1 base at J, with 8 bases between. CDR1 is SGHRS, CDR2 YFSETQ, per germline. In DNA form, the CDR3 reads TGCGCCAGCGGGGGGCTGAACACCGGGGAGCTGTTTTTT. Its translation is CASGGLNTGELFF.

The V call is TRBV27, the J call TRBJ1-3; 7 bases align to TRBD1. This CDR3 region has 15 residues. V lost 5 bases to trimming and J lost 0 bases; unmatched junction nucleotides: 4. The germline V gene encodes CDR1 MNHEY and CDR2 SMNVEV (reference sequence). The CDR3 bases are TGTGCCAGCAGTCTGACAGGGTTCTCTGGAAACACCATATATTTT. Amino acid sequence: CASSLTGFSGNTIYF.

This clone was recorded only once. V is TRBV4-1 and J is TRBJ1-2; D is undetermined. Trimming cost V 5 bases and J 7 bases, with 20 bases left between them. In germline, CDR1 is MGHRA, CDR2 YSYEKL. The CDR3 spans 15 residues. The CDR3 DNA is TGCGCCAGCAGCGACTTGTTACGGCTTCGGGGTGGCTACACCTTC. This codes for CASSDLLRLRGGYTF.

This rearrangement joins TRBV14 to TRBJ2-1, with D perhaps TRBD1 (5 bases). Germline-derived CDR1 and CDR2 are SGHDN and FVKESK. CDR3 size: 15 residues. The germline V and J ends were trimmed by 3 bases and 0 bases, with 9 bases remaining between them. In DNA form, the CDR3 reads TGTGCCAGCAGCCAGGGGCACCGCTCCTACAATGAGCAGTTCTTC. Its protein is CASSQGHRSYNEQFF.